This TCR beta chain is drawn from a study of human T cells and chemical hapten exposure. The CDR3 is 15 amino acids. The ends lost 3 bases at V and 3 bases at J; junction bases unmatched: 1. Time point specified: patch test 2, 6 weeks after DPC sensitization. Treatment indicated: therapeutic diphenylcyclopropenone sensitization with weekly scalp DPC. Using its own MiXCR run on the RACE reads, TCRdb lists one record per CDR3 protein. The data hold about 78,000 distinct CDR3 sequences, with 7.5% to 9.5% observed a single time. The chain carries TRBV12-3 or TRBV12-4 and TRBJ2-3; 12 nucleotides match TRBD2. The sample consisted of whole blood, taken in connection with sensitization to the hapten diphenylcyclopropenone (DPC). The sequence came from a woman in her fifties or sixties with alopecia areata. Some clones in this sample may be carry-over from other donors' samples. The CDR3: CASSFGLAGTDTQYF. The CDR3 nucleotides read TGTGCCAGCAGTTTTGGACTAGCGGGGACAGATACGCAGTATTTT.